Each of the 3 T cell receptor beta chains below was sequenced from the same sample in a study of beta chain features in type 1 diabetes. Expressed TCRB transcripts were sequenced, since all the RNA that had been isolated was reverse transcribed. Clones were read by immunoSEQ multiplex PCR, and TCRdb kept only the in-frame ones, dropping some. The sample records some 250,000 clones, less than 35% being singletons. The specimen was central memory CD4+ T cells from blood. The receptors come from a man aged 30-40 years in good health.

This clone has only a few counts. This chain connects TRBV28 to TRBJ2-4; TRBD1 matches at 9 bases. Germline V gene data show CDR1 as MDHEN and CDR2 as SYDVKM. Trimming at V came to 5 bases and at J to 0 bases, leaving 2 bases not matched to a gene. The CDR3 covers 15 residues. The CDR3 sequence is CASSTGGLAKNIQYF. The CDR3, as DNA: TGTGCCAGCAGTACAGGGGGCTTAGCCAAAAACATTCAGTACTTC.

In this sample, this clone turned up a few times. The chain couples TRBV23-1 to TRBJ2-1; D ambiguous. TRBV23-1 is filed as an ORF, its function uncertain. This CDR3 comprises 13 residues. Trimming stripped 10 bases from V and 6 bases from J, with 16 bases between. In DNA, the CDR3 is TGCGCCAATCTTCCCGGGCTTACCAATGAGCAGTTCTTC. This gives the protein CANLPGLTNEQFF.

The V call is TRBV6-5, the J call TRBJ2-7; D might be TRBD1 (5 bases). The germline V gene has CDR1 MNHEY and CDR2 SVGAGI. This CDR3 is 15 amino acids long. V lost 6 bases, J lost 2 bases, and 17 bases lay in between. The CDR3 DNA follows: TGTGCCAGCAGACCCAGGGCTATATCAACCTACGAGCAGTACTTC. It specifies CASRPRAISTYEQYF.